These 6 T cell receptor beta chains were sequenced from one sample in a study of blood T cell repertoires in COVID-19. Assay: immunoSEQ multiplex PCR; the TCRdb copy retains only in-frame clones and omits some. Of some 490,000 clones in the sample, approximately 83% were seen once. The sequenced material came from peripheral blood. These receptors were taken from a human donor in a cohort sampled during active COVID-19.

In this sample, this clone turned up a few times. The chain has TRBV5-1 and TRBJ2-2; 7 bases line up with TRBD2. The germline CDR1 and CDR2 sequences are SGHRS and YFSETQ. The V gene end was trimmed by 4 bases and the J gene end by 1 base; junction bases not matched to a gene: 4. The CDR3 extends over 15 amino acids. The CDR3: CASSPGLGNTGELFF. The CDR3 DNA reads TGCGCCAGCAGCCCAGGACTAGGGAACACCGGGGAGCTGTTTTTT.

The chain combines TRBV3-1 (or the pseudogene TRBV3-2) with TRBJ2-3; 10 positions agree with TRBD2. This CDR3 contains 16 residues. V trimming: 2 bases; J trimming: 2 bases; junction bases outside the gene matches: 4. Germline loops: CDR1 LGHDT, CDR2 YNNKEL (reference sequence). This chain's CDR3 is CASSQPTSGATDTQYF. The CDR3, as DNA: TGTGCCAGCAGCCAACCAACTAGCGGGGCCACAGATACGCAGTATTTT.

This rearrangement joins TRBV11-1 to TRBJ2-1, with 9 bases fitting TRBD2. V was pared by 5 bases and J by 4 bases, with 9 bases of the junction left unmatched. CDR1 SGHAT and CDR2 FQDESV come from the germline V gene (reference sequence). The CDR3 has 16 amino acids. The CDR3 nucleotides read TGTGCCAGCAGCGGACCGGGACTAGCCCCTTACAATGAGCAGTTCTTC. Its translation: CASSGPGLAPYNEQFF.

This clone was observed a single time. The gene calls are TRBV19 and TRBJ2-7; the D gene is possibly TRBD1 (6 bases). CDR1 and CDR2 (germline): LNHDA, SQIVND (reference sequence). CDR3 length: 13 residues. V gave up 6 bases and J gave up 4 bases, with 13 bases separating them. The CDR3 DNA follows: TGTGCCAGTAGGAGCAGGGGTGAATACGAGCAGTACTTC. This codes for CASRSRGEYEQYF.

The chain employs TRBV7-9 and TRBJ2-6, with D perhaps matching TRBD1 (5 bases). Germline V CDR1 and CDR2: SEHNR, FQNEAQ (reference sequence). The CDR3 loop spans 18 amino acids. Trimming pared 1 base from V and 0 bases from J, leaving 13 bases between. CDR3 protein: CASSLGAGYHSGANVLTF. The CDR3 DNA reads as TGTGCCAGCAGCTTAGGGGCAGGGTATCACTCTGGGGCCAACGTCCTGACTTTC.

The CDR3 DNA reads TGTGCTAGTGGTTTGGGGGGGACTAATGAAATCCAGTACTTC. Encoded protein: CASGLGGTNEIQYF. V is TRBV12-5 and J is TRBJ2-5; 7 bases are a match to TRBD2. CDR1 and CDR2 (germline): LGHNT, FRNRAP. V gave up 1 base and J gave up 10 bases; unmatched junction bases: 9. CDR3 size: 14 residues.